This TCR beta chain was documented in a study of human T cells and chemical hapten exposure. Study background: TCR yields differed between samples (mainly from small differences in pooled library volume). Overall study results and limits: Expanded TCRs produced significantly more large CDR3 similarity clusters than controls did.

Unique molecular identifiers were attached to individual cDNA molecules within the library. TCRdb itself ran the RACE reads through MiXCR, one entry per CDR3 protein. This table holds about 82,000 distinct CDR3 sequences, about 10% found once. At least ten counts were recorded for this clonotype. Its antigen is unknown. CDR1 SQVTM and CDR2 ANQGSEA come from the germline V gene. Trimming stripped 8 bases from V and 5 bases from J, with 18 bases between. The CDR3 is 13 amino acids. Time point meaning: patch test 3, about 24 weeks after DPC sensitization. Treatment described: therapeutic diphenylcyclopropenone sensitization with weekly scalp DPC.

This sequence was found in a woman aged 50 to 60 with alopecia areata. Some clones in this sample may be carry-over from other donors' samples. This specimen consisted of whole blood, obtained in connection with sensitization to the hapten diphenylcyclopropenone (DPC). The chain has TRBV29-1 and TRBJ2-5, with D possibly called TRBD1 or TRBD2 (6 bases each). For the CDR3, the DNA is TGCAGCTCGCGGGACACGGCTCGGGAGACCCAGTACTTC. Its translation is CSSRDTARETQYF. Full variable domain (missing parts from reference TRBV29-1 and TRBJ2-5): SAVISQKPSRDICQRGTSLTIQCQVDSQVTMMFWYRQQPGQSLTLIATANQGSEATYESGFVIDKFPISRPNLTFSTLTVSNMSPEDSSIYLCSSRDTARETQYFGPGTRLLVL.